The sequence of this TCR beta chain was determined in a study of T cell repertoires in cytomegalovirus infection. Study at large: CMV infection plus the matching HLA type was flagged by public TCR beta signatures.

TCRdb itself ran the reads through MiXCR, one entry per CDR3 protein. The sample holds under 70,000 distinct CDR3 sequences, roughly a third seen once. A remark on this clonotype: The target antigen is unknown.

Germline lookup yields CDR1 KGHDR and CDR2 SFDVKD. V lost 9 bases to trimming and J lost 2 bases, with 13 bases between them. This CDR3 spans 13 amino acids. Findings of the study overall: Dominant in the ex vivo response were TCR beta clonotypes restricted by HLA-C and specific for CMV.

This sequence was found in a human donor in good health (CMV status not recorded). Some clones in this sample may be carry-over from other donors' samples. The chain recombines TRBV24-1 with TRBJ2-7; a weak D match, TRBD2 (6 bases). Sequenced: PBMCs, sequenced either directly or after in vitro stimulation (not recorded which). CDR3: CATLGLFPYEQYF. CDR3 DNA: TGTGCCACCTTGGGACTCTTCCCCTACGAGCAGTACTTC.